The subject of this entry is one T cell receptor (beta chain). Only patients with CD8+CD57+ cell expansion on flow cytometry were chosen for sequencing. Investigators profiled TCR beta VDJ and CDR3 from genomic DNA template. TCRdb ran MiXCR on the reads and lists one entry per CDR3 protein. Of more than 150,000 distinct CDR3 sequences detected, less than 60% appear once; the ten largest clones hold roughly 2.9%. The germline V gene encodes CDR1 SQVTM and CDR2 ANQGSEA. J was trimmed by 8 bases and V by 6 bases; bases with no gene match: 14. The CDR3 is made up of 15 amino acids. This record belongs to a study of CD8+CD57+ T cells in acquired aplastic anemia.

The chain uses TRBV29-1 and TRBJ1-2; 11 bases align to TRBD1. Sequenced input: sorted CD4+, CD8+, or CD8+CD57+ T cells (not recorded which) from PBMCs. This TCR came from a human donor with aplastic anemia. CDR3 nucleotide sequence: TGCAGCGTCTCTGGCGGGGACAGGGGGGCCAGCGGCTACACCTTC. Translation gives CSVSGGDRGASGYTF.